This TCR beta chain was profiled in a study of blood T cell repertoires in COVID-19 (dated by TCRdb to the early 2020s). Some background on the complete study: Samples from collaborators originated in the United States, Italy and Spain and spanned both the acute and convalescent phases of COVID-19. Where available, HLA class I and class II types were taken from metadata supplied by the sample provider and were not determined by assay-based typing. Subjects who had been exposed to COVID-19, were actively infected with it, or had recovered from it provided the deeply sampled blood TCRbeta repertoires that made up the dataset. The repertoires were made available in a free public database intended to serve as a resource for research on the immune response to SARS-CoV-2. The sample metadata nearly always contained a de-identified subject ID, COVID-19 status, age in years and sex. The material from the prospective study consisted of cDNA or gDNA derived from T cells, B-cell-depleted T cells, or PBMCs. Samples were obtained from the ongoing ImmuneRACE study (first 160 participants) and from over 1,000 subjects provided by 6 global collaborators.

The count of this clone is one. What this receptor recognizes is not known. No base quality information exists; no much larger clone differs at one position. The full study reports these points: The quantity of clinical and demographic metadata differed by source and by participant and was supplied without curation.

From V the trimming removes 5 bases and from J it removes 10 bases, while the gene matches leave 4 bases of the junction unaccounted for. The CDR3 spans 13 residues, from the cysteine through the phenylalanine. The kept DNA is CDR3 alone, 39 bases in frame from the first base. The collaborating institutions used their own protocols to collect whole blood in K2EDTA tubes. For TCRbeta analysis, collaborator samples were shipped as frozen whole blood, as isolated PBMCs, or as DNA extracted from either sample type. TCRbeta CDR3 regions were amplified from genomic DNA using the immunoSEQ Assay, a bias-controlled multiplex PCR. The authors processed their data as follows. Nucleated cell counts per sample were estimated from amplification of reference gene primers within the assay. To quantify the absolute abundance of each unique TCRbeta CDR3 rearrangement, sequence reads were collapsed and filtered. For each sample, productive Simpson clonality was calculated as the square root of Simpson's diversity index over productive rearrangements. TCRdb carries this immuneACCESS record with in-frame sequences only. Its versions omit some clonotypes, under half of them owing to an unresolved V gene in the studies checked, with the rest unexplained. That table is the source of V, J and clone size, and D and trimming were worked out from the DNA. For this sample the table gives approximately 240,000 clones, of which roughly 82% were detected only once. More than 4.5% of the sample comes from the top ten.

This TCR was sampled from a woman of 80 years or more with active or convalescent COVID-19. The material sequenced was peripheral blood. This chain joins TRBV12-3 or TRBV12-4 to TRBJ2-1; TRBD2 agrees with 11 junctional bases. The nucleotides are TGTGCCAGCAGTAGGCTAGCGGGGGGCGAGCAGTTCTTC. It specifies CASSRLAGGEQFF.